This TCR beta chain was recovered during a study of blood T cell repertoires in COVID-19 (TCRdb year 2020). Notes on the research overall: Samples from collaborators originated in the United States, Italy and Spain and spanned both the acute and convalescent phases of COVID-19. The samples were drawn from the first 160 participants of the ongoing ImmuneRACE study and from 1,200 or so subjects provided by 6 global collaborators. Where HLA class I and class II types were available, the types were taken from metadata supplied by the sample provider, not from assay-based typing. Subjects who had been exposed to COVID-19, were actively infected with it, or had recovered from it provided the deeply sampled blood TCRbeta repertoires that made up the dataset. The sample metadata nearly always contained a de-identified subject ID, COVID-19 status, age in years and sex. The material from the prospective study consisted of cDNA or gDNA derived from T cells, B-cell-depleted T cells, or PBMCs. The repertoires were released in a freely available public database meant as a resource for research on the immune response to SARS-CoV-2.

Concerning this clone: Its antigen is currently not known. No much larger clone is present one base from it, and per-base qualities are unavailable.

TCRbeta CDR3 regions were amplified from genomic DNA by means of the immunoSEQ Assay, a bias-controlled multiplex PCR. The study's processing was this. Within the assay, amplification of reference gene primers was used to estimate how many nucleated cells each sample contained. Sequence reads were collapsed and filtered to measure the absolute abundance of every unique TCRbeta CDR3 rearrangement. For each sample, productive Simpson clonality was calculated as the square root of Simpson's diversity index across productive rearrangements. As stored in TCRdb, this immuneACCESS dataset retains in-frame rearrangements with V and J assigned. A fraction of the clones does not appear; measured against another copy, unresolved V genes explain less than half of the discrepancy, and the remainder lacks a known reason. V and J calls and clone size are given by that table; D and trimming were obtained from the DNA. For this sample the table gives approximately 250,000 clones, of which about 83% were detected only once. The ten largest account for approximately 6% of the sample.

Overall results and qualifications from the work: How much clinical and demographic metadata was included differed by source and by participant, and the metadata was provided uncurated.

V and J lose 6 bases and 4 bases, and a span of 18 bases separates them. CDR3 length: 15 amino acids, cysteine to phenylalanine. Of all the DNA, just the CDR3 is kept, 45 bases in frame from base 1. CDR1 and CDR2, per the germline V gene (reference sequence), are SGHAT and FQDESV. In Seattle, one collaborating source enrolled patients while the infection was active and tracked those patients longitudinally over the course of disease. Whole blood was collected in K2EDTA tubes by collaborating institutions according to the institutions' own protocols. For TCRbeta analysis, collaborator samples were shipped as frozen whole blood, as isolated PBMCs, or as DNA extracted from either sample type.

The origin of this receptor is a woman of 80 years or more with COVID-19, enrolled during active disease. Sample: peripheral blood. Recombination joined TRBV11-1 with TRBJ1-2; the D gene cannot be resolved reliably. In nucleotide form, the sequence is TGTGCCAGCAGTCCCCGGCCTCCAGCGCCCTATGGCTACACCTTC. The resulting protein is CASSPRPPAPYGYTF. With the rest looked up from the reference TRBV11-1 and TRBJ1-2 genes rather than sequenced, the full variable domain is EAEVAQSPRYKITEKSQAVAFWCDPISGHATLYWYRQILGQGPELLVQFQDESVVDDSQLPKDRFSAERLKGVDSTLKIQPAELGDSAMYLCASSPRPPAPYGYTFGSGTRLTVV.